Listed below are T cell receptor beta chains from one sample, sequenced in a study of blood T cell repertoires in COVID-19. Produced via immunoSEQ multiplex PCR; TCRdb's table is partial and in-frame only. Among about 370,000 clones listed, nearly 90% were seen once. The source material was PBMCs or T cells enriched from blood (not recorded which). All receptors derive from a young woman who had recovered from COVID-19. Both conserved end residues are part of each CDR3. The D gene is left open where the match is weak. The size entry is marked missing in some rows and otherwise reads once, few, many or a size class.

>13|TRBJ2-5|TRBV7-7|.|TRBD1
CASSLGQGETQYF
TGTGCTAGCAGCTTAGGACAGGGAGAGACCCAGTACTTC
>15|TRBJ1-2|TRBV4-3|.|.
CASSQEWGGQSGYTF
TGCGCCAGCAGCCAAGAGTGGGGGGGGCAAAGCGGCTACACCTTC
>15|TRBJ2-4|TRBV2|.|.
CAGRGGVGAKNIQYF
TGTGCCGGTAGAGGGGGAGTGGGGGCCAAAAACATTCAGTACTTC
>16|TRBJ2-6|TRBV29-1|.|.
CSAEGRFSSGANVLTF
TGCAGCGCCGAGGGCAGATTCAGCTCTGGGGCCAACGTCCTGACTTTC
>13|TRBJ1-1|TRBV5-6|.|.
CASSPTGNTEAFF
TGTGCCAGCAGCCCCACCGGGAACACTGAAGCTTTCTTT
>13|TRBJ1-3|TRBV9|.|.
CASSVYSGNTIYF
TGTGCCAGCAGCGTTTACTCTGGAAACACCATATATTTT
>16|TRBJ1-2|TRBV7-9|.|.
CASSLEVDGLAGGYTF
TGTGCCAGCAGCTTAGAGGTGGACGGGCTCGCGGGTGGCTACACCTTC
>16|TRBJ2-7|TRBV27|.|TRBD2
CASSLSAGTRIYEQYF
TGTGCCAGCAGTTTATCGGCCGGGACTAGAATTTACGAGCAGTACTTC
>15|TRBJ1-1|TRBV10-3|.|.
CAISGPGGMNTEAFF
TGTGCCATCAGTGGGCCCGGGGGAATGAACACTGAAGCTTTCTTT
>15|TRBJ1-4|TRBV7-9|once|TRBD1
CASSSSRTGGEKLFF
TGTGCCAGCAGCTCTTCCAGGACAGGCGGAGAAAAACTGTTTTTT
>16|TRBJ2-1|TRBV27|once|TRBD2
CASSPPRTSRYNEQFF
TGTGCCAGCAGCCCCCCCCGGACTAGCAGATACAATGAGCAGTTCTTC
>15|TRBJ2-3|TRBV5-4|.|TRBD2
CASSLPSGRTDTQYF
TGTGCCAGCAGCTTGCCCAGCGGGAGGACAGATACGCAGTATTTT
>14|TRBJ1-2|TRBV3-1/TRBV3-2|.|TRBD1
CASSQGDRAYGYTF
TGTGCCAGCAGCCAAGGAGACAGGGCCTATGGCTACACCTTC
>13|TRBJ2-5|TRBV12-3/TRBV12-4|once|.
CASSLDREETQYF
TGTGCCAGCAGTTTAGATCGAGAAGAGACCCAGTACTTC
>15|TRBJ2-7|TRBV2|.|TRBD1
CASSIMTGEPYEQYF
TGTGCCAGCAGTATCATGACAGGGGAACCCTACGAGCAGTACTTC
>15|TRBJ2-3|TRBV10-3|.|TRBD2
CAISFSGVSTDTQYF
TGTGCCATCAGTTTTAGCGGGGTTAGCACAGATACGCAGTATTTT
>15|TRBJ1-5|TRBV28|few|.
CASSLGGANNQPQHF
TGTGCCAGCAGTTTGGGTGGAGCGAATAATCAGCCCCAGCATTTT
>12|TRBJ2-1|TRBV5-6|.|.
CASHSRVDEQFF
TGTGCCAGCCATTCACGGGTCGATGAGCAGTTCTTC
>14|TRBJ2-7|TRBV27|.|TRBD2
CASRSALGGGEQYF
TGTGCCAGCAGGTCAGCCCTGGGGGGGGGCGAGCAGTACTTC
>12|TRBJ2-1|TRBV5-6|.|.
CASSSTNYEQFF
TGTGCCAGCAGCTCCACTAATTATGAGCAGTTCTTC
>14|TRBJ2-1|TRBV25-1|.|TRBD2
CASSERTSEVEQFF
TGTGCCAGCAGTGAGAGGACTAGCGAGGTTGAGCAGTTCTTC
>13|TRBJ2-1|TRBV24-1|.|.
CATSDIQENEQFF
TGTGCCACCAGTGATATACAGGAAAATGAGCAGTTCTTC
>15|TRBJ2-1|TRBV27|.|TRBD2
CASSLKSGAYNEQFF
TGTGCCAGCAGTCTAAAGAGCGGGGCTTACAATGAGCAGTTCTTC
>18|TRBJ2-3|TRBV7-9|.|TRBD2
CASTLRASGGVITDTQYF
TGTGCCAGCACCTTGAGGGCTAGCGGGGGGGTAATCACAGATACGCAGTATTTT
>13|TRBJ1-5|TRBV19|.|.
CASSRVGNQPQHF
TGTGCCAGTAGCCGGGTCGGCAATCAGCCCCAGCATTTT
>17|TRBJ2-1|TRBV7-2|.|TRBD1
CASSFRSRDRLINEQFF
TGTGCCAGCAGCTTTCGGAGCCGGGACAGGTTGATTAATGAGCAGTTCTTC
>12|TRBJ2-1|TRBV2|.|.
CASSWRVNEQFF
TGTGCCAGCAGTTGGCGGGTCAATGAGCAGTTCTTC
>15|TRBJ1-2|TRBV28|.|TRBD1
CASRPYRGSNYGYTF
TGTGCCAGCAGACCCTACAGGGGGTCAAACTATGGCTACACCTTC
>14|TRBJ2-1|TRBV2|.|.
CASSELGSYNEQFF
TGTGCCAGCAGTGAATTGGGCAGCTACAATGAGCAGTTCTTC
>16|TRBJ1-1|TRBV5-1|.|TRBD1
CASSLGQGTGGTEAFF
TGCGCCAGCAGCCTGGGACAGGGGACGGGGGGAACTGAAGCTTTCTTT
>15|TRBJ1-5|TRBV5-1|.|.
CASSLGQGRNQPQHF
TGCGCCAGCAGCTTAGGTCAGGGTCGTAATCAGCCCCAGCATTTT
>15|TRBJ2-3|TRBV27|.|TRBD1
CASSDRVGSTDTQYF
TGTGCCAGCAGCGACAGGGTCGGTAGCACAGATACGCAGTATTTT